The entry below describes one T cell receptor beta chain. The antigen is undetermined. Profiled with immunoSEQ multiplex PCR; TCRdb holds only in-frame clones, not every one. The sample carries some 30,000 clones, 92% recorded once. The germline gives CDR1 MNHEY, CDR2 SMNVEV (reference sequence). The V gene end was trimmed by 7 bases and the J gene end by 0 bases; junction bases not matched to a gene: 5. The CDR3 is made up of 15 amino acids. The sample comes from a study of OX40 agonist ivuxolimab in advanced cancers. General study points: The study found among the lowest clonal expansion in partial responders at 0.1-3.0 mg/kg. Certain nonresponding patients likewise had low normalized T-cell clonal expansion. Both blood CD4+ and CD8+ T cells showed clonal growth by week 6 at 0.1 to 3.0 mg/kg. Relative to CD4+, CD8+ T cells held more expanded clones on average.

J is TRBJ2-1 and V is TRBV27, with 8 bases that match TRBD2. Sequencing used CD4+ or CD8+ T cells sorted from blood, obtained in a trial of the OX40 agonist ivuxolimab. This TCR was recovered from an adult with an advanced solid tumor such as melanoma, head and neck, liver or kidney cancer. The DNA of the CDR3 is TGTGCCAGCACGGCCGGGACTAGCTCCTACAATGAGCAGTTCTTC. Its translation is CASTAGTSSYNEQFF.